This T cell receptor (beta chain) is drawn from a study of blood T cell repertoires in COVID-19. For the study at large: Samples of COVID-19 (acute and convalescent) were obtained from the United States, Italy and Spain. T cells, B-cell-depleted T cells, or PBMCs supplied cDNA or gDNA.

Sequencing was performed with immunoSEQ multiplex PCR; in TCRdb, only in-frame clones are kept and a portion is missing. This sample has 110,000 or so clones, with less than 85% found just once. Germline V gene sequence: CDR1 LGHDT, CDR2 YNNKEL (reference sequence). The CDR3 is 14 residues long. Unmatched junction bases numbered 8, after V lost 4 bases and J lost 7 bases. What was sequenced was peripheral blood. The genes are TRBV3-1 (or the pseudogene TRBV3-2) and TRBJ2-7; TRBD1 aligns across 9 bases. The origin of this receptor is a human donor in a cohort sampled during active COVID-19. CDR3 coding DNA: TGTGCCAGCAGCCTATTGACAGGGGGTGGAGAGCAGTACTTC. Amino acids: CASSLLTGGGEQYF.